These 26 T cell receptor beta chains were all obtained from the same sample, sequenced in a study of long-term antiretroviral therapy in people with HIV. Researchers ran immunoSEQ v3.0 at survey level. Some clones are missing from TCRdb's copy, which holds only in-frame ones; the method was immunoSEQ multiplex PCR. The sample holds tens of thousands of clones, about 82% seen once. Sequenced material: unsorted PBMCs, taken 1.3 years after starting antiretroviral therapy. The receptors come from a man in his fifties or sixties with HIV.

The count of this clone is one. The rearrangement links TRBV2 to TRBJ1-4; 7 bases are a match to TRBD1. Germline V gives CDR1 SNHLY, CDR2 FYNNEI. The CDR3 is 13 residues long. The V gene end was trimmed by 8 bases and the J gene end by 8 bases; junction bases not matched to a gene: 8. The CDR3 sequence: CASGSGGQEKLFF. In nucleotides, the CDR3 is TGTGCCAGCGGGTCAGGGGGACAAGAAAAACTGTTTTTT.

The V gene is TRBV7-6, the J gene TRBJ2-7, with 7 bases identical to TRBD2. Germline CDR1 and CDR2: SGHVS and FNYEAQ. There are 18 residues in the CDR3. Unmatched junction bases numbered 17, after V lost 0 bases and J lost 6 bases. The DNA of the CDR3 is TGTGCCAGCAGCTTAGCGGCGGCGGGAGTTCCAACAGGATCCGAGCAGTACTTC. It translates to CASSLAAAGVPTGSEQYF.

V gene TRBV6-5 combines with J gene TRBJ1-1, with unresolved D. The ends were cut back, 0 bases at V and 6 bases at J, with 14 bases in the middle. Germline CDR1 and CDR2: MNHEY and SVGAGI. The length of the CDR3 is 15 residues. DNA of the CDR3: TGTGCCAGCAGTTACTCGAAGTATGTGGAAGCTGAAGCTTTCTTT. It specifies CASSYSKYVEAEAFF.

The chain is built from TRBV10-3 and TRBJ2-5, with TRBD2 matching 11 bases. The CDR3 consists of 15 residues. Germline CDR1 and CDR2: ENHRY and SYGVKD. Trimming took 4 bases from V and 5 from J; bases not matched to a gene: 6. CDR3 in DNA: TGTGCCATCAGTGCGACTAGCGGGGAGCGGGAGACCCAGTACTTC. It translates to CAISATSGERETQYF.

The rearrangement uses TRBV28 and TRBJ1-5; the D is unclear. The CDR3 contains 15 residues. The V gene lost 8 bases and the J gene lost 0 bases, with 14 bases spanning the gap. Per germline, CDR1 MDHEN and CDR2 SYDVKM. The CDR3 DNA is TGTGCCAGCCGACCTGGTTCCACTAGCAATCAGCCCCAGCATTTT. It yields the protein CASRPGSTSNQPQHF.

This clone showed up just a few times. The V gene is TRBV6-1, the J gene TRBJ1-2; a weak D match, TRBD1 (5 bases). Trimming pared 1 base from V and 8 bases from J, leaving 26 bases between. The CDR3 sequence is 18 residues long. From germline, CDR1 is MNHNS and CDR2 SASEGT. The CDR3 sequence: CASSEGWETALFMMGYTF. The CDR3 DNA follows: TGTGCCAGCAGTGAAGGGTGGGAGACAGCCCTGTTCATGATGGGCTACACCTTC.

This clone has only one observation. The V call is TRBV19, the J call TRBJ1-2; 7 nucleotides line up with TRBD1. With V trimmed by 7 bases and J by 7 bases, 12 bases remained unmatched. The CDR3 has 14 amino acids. Germline V CDR1 and CDR2: LNHDA, SQIVND (reference sequence). CDR3 amino acids: CASTPKQGWSGYTF. In DNA, the CDR3 is TGTGCCAGTACCCCGAAACAGGGGTGGAGTGGCTACACCTTC.

The chain links TRBV13 to TRBJ2-2; 11 nucleotides match TRBD1. The CDR3 is 16 amino acids. Germline values: CDR1 PRHDT, CDR2 FYEKMQ (reference sequence). V gave up 1 base and J gave up 4 bases; unmatched junction bases: 2. CDR3 sequence reads: CASSLVGTGGTGELFF. CDR3 in DNA: TGTGCCAGCAGCTTAGTAGGGACAGGGGGCACCGGGGAGCTGTTTTTT.

The rearrangement uses TRBV5-4 and TRBJ2-3; 14 bases line up with TRBD2. The ends lost 6 bases at V and 1 base at J; junction bases unmatched: 10. Germline assignment: CDR1 SGHNT and CDR2 YYREEE (reference sequence). CDR3 length: 18 residues. CDR3 DNA: TGTGCCAGCACCAAAAGCGGGACTAGCGGGAGAGGCACAGATACGCAGTATTTT. Translated: CASTKSGTSGRGTDTQYF. Supplemented by reference TRBV5-4 and TRBJ2-3, the full variable domain reads ETGVTQSPTHLIKTRGQQVTLRCSSQSGHNTVSWYQQALGQGPQFIFQYYREEENGRGNFPPRFSGLQFPNYSSELNVNALELDDSALYLCASTKSGTSGRGTDTQYFGPGTRLTVL.

The chain combines TRBV18 with TRBJ1-3; the D gene is possibly TRBD1 (5 bases). The length of the CDR3 is 16 residues. V lost 2 bases and J lost 3, with 14 bases in between. Per the germline V gene, CDR1 is KGHSH and CDR2 is LQKENI. The CDR3 sequence: CASSPSIWQGGNTIYF. The CDR3 DNA reads TGTGCCAGCTCACCATCCATTTGGCAGGGTGGAAACACCATATATTTT.

V usage is TRBV18 and J usage is TRBJ1-1; D is perhaps TRBD1 (5 bases). V lost 1 base, J lost 3 bases, and 12 bases lay in between. Germline values: CDR1 KGHSH, CDR2 LQKENI. CDR3 length: 15 residues. Here the CDR3 DNA reads TGTGCCAGCTCACCACGGGACGGACGGGACACTGAAGCTTTCTTT. Amino acid sequence: CASSPRDGRDTEAFF.

V gene TRBV7-9 combines with J gene TRBJ2-3; TRBD2 matches 11 bases. From germline, CDR1 is SEHNR and CDR2 FQNEAQ (reference sequence). V lost 5 bases to trimming and J lost 5 bases; unmatched junction nucleotides: 9. There are 16 residues in the CDR3. CDR3 nucleotides: TGTGCCAGCAGCCGAGGGACTAGCGGTCACATAGATACGCAGTATTTT. It yields the protein CASSRGTSGHIDTQYF.

The chain uses TRBV6-5 and TRBJ2-7, with 7 nucleotides matching TRBD1. The germline V gene has CDR1 MNHEY and CDR2 SVGAGI. V was pared by 7 bases and J by 3 bases, with 9 bases of the junction left unmatched. The CDR3 extends over 14 amino acids. The CDR3 coding sequence is TGTGCCAGCACCCGGACAGGTTTGGGCTACGAGCAGTACTTC. This sequence encodes CASTRTGLGYEQYF.

The rearrangement links TRBV18 to TRBJ2-5; maybe TRBD2 (6 bases). The CDR3 sequence is 12 residues long. Deletions cut 6 bases from V and 5 bases from J, with 10 bases between. Germline V gene sequence: CDR1 KGHSH, CDR2 LQKENI. CDR3 sequence reads: CASSGGKETQYF. CDR3 DNA: TGTGCCAGCTCGGGGGGTAAGGAGACCCAGTACTTC. The complete variable domain, with remaining parts taken from reference TRBV18 and TRBJ2-5, reads NAGVMQNPRHLVRRRGQEARLRCSPMKGHSHVYWYRQLPEEGLKFMVYLQKENIIDESGMPKERFSAEFPKEGPSILRIQQVVRGDSAAYFCASSGGKETQYFGPGTRLLVL.

The chain uses TRBV19 and TRBJ1-2; D is possibly TRBD1 (6 bases). Germline V gene data show CDR1 as LNHDA and CDR2 as SQIVND (reference sequence). The CDR3 is made up of 14 amino acids. V lost 7 bases and J 7 bases, leaving 19 bases between the germline ends. The CDR3 loop is CASTPTGGGVGYTF. CDR3 coding DNA: TGTGCCAGTACCCCCACGGGAGGGGGGGTTGGCTACACCTTC.

This chain joins TRBV4-3 and TRBJ2-7; D is unresolved. The CDR3 is 15 residues long. CDR1 is LGHNA and CDR2 is YSLEER in the germline V gene. The ends were cut back, 1 base at V and 0 bases at J, with 10 bases in the middle. The CDR3 nucleotides are TGCGCCAGCAGCCAAGGGGGATTCCCCTCCTACGAGCAGTACTTC. It yields the protein CASSQGGFPSYEQYF.

V gene TRBV10-2 combines with J gene TRBJ2-2; 12 nucleotides agree with TRBD1. The trim removed 3 bases at V and 0 bases at J, leaving 8 bases unmatched. The CDR3 loop spans 19 amino acids. From germline, CDR1 is WSHSY and CDR2 SAAADI. This CDR3 reads CASSDRDRGRRANTGELFF. DNA of the CDR3: TGCGCCAGCAGTGACCGGGACAGGGGGCGTCGGGCGAACACCGGGGAGCTGTTTTTT.

The J gene is TRBJ1-2, the V gene TRBV5-1; 8 nucleotides agree with TRBD1. Trimming cost V 4 bases and J 5 bases; bases outside gene matches: 7. This CDR3 has 14 amino acids. Germline-derived CDR1 and CDR2 are SGHRS and YFSETQ. This chain's CDR3 is CASSQGQGGYGYTF. CDR3 nucleotides: TGCGCCAGCAGCCAAGGACAGGGTGGATATGGCTACACCTTC.

CDR3 DNA sequence: TGCGCCAGCAGCTTGGGAGGGCTGAACACCGGGGAGCTGTTTTTT. It encodes CASSLGGLNTGELFF. The chain couples TRBV5-1 to TRBJ2-2; perhaps TRBD2 as D (5 bases). This CDR3 is 15 amino acids long. V gave up 0 bases and J gave up 1 base, with 7 bases separating them. CDR1 SGHRS and CDR2 YFSETQ come from the germline V gene.

The genes are TRBV7-9 and TRBJ2-1, with TRBD1 as a possible D gene (6 bases). V gave up 4 bases and J gave up 4 bases, with 14 bases separating them. CDR1 is SEHNR, CDR2 FQNEAQ, per germline (reference sequence). The CDR3 sequence is 15 residues long. The CDR3 region is CASSWRQDLYNEQFF. The CDR3 bases are TGTGCCAGCAGCTGGAGACAGGACCTTTACAATGAGCAGTTCTTC.

The J gene is TRBJ1-6, the V gene TRBV10-2, with 9 nucleotides matching TRBD1. V was clipped by 8 bases and J by 9 bases; unmatched bases: 5. CDR1 is WSHSY and CDR2 is SAAADI in the germline V gene. The length of the CDR3 is 13 residues. The CDR3 nucleotides are TGCGCCAGCTGGGGACAGGGCGTTTCACCCCTCCACTTT. Amino acid sequence: CASWGQGVSPLHF.

V usage is TRBV6-4 and J usage is TRBJ2-3; TRBD2 might be the D (6 bases). This CDR3 is 15 amino acids long. V was clipped by 8 bases and J by 2 bases, with 17 bases between them. Germline assignment: CDR1 MRHNA and CDR2 SNTAGT. CDR3 nucleotides: TGTGCCAGCCGATTTGGGGGGTCTTACACAGATACGCAGTATTTT. Translated, it gives CASRFGGSYTDTQYF.

CDR3 nucleotide sequence: TGTGCCAGCAGCGCTAGCGGGAGTGTTGGCTACGAGCAGTACTTC. Amino acid sequence: CASSASGSVGYEQYF. The rearrangement joins TRBV9 to TRBJ2-7, with TRBD2 matching 10 bases. V lost 3 bases and J lost 3; bases outside the gene matches: 6. CDR3 size: 15 residues. The germline V gene encodes CDR1 SGDLS and CDR2 YYNGEE.

The V and J genes are TRBV5-1 and TRBJ2-3, with 12 nucleotides matching TRBD2. V shed 4 bases and J 3 bases; nucleotides not matched to a gene: 6. Per germline, CDR1 SGHRS and CDR2 YFSETQ. The CDR3 extends over 16 amino acids. CDR3 sequence (DNA): TGCGCCAGCAGCGTTCTAGCGGGGGGGCCTACAGATACGCAGTATTTT. It yields the protein CASSVLAGGPTDTQYF.

V is TRBV27 and J is TRBJ2-2, with 7 positions matching TRBD1. Germline CDR1 is MNHEY and CDR2 is SMNVEV (reference sequence). The CDR3 is made up of 15 amino acids. V shed 3 bases and J 3 bases; nucleotides not matched to a gene: 4. The CDR3 DNA sequence: TGTGCCAGCAGTTTCGACAGGGTCTACACCGGGGAGCTGTTTTTT. Its translation: CASSFDRVYTGELFF.

The rearrangement uses TRBV19 and TRBJ2-4; D is perhaps TRBD2 (7 bases). Germline CDR1 and CDR2: LNHDA and SQIVND (reference sequence). This CDR3 contains 12 residues. CDR3 protein: CAKKGGEVIQYF. Written as DNA, the CDR3 is TGTGCTAAAAAGGGGGGGGAGGTCATTCAGTACTTC. Full variable domain (rest looked up from reference TRBV19 and TRBJ2-4): DGGITQSPKYLFRKEGQNVTLSCEQNLNHDAMYWYRQDPGQGLRLIYYSQIVNDFQKGDIAEGYSVSREKKESFPLTVTSAQKNPTAFYLCAKKGGEVIQYFGAGTRLSVL.